The clone carrying this T cell receptor beta chain was counted once. Data came from immunoSEQ multiplex PCR; TCRdb stores just in-frame clones and leaves some out. Among 190,000 or so clones, less than 90% were seen once, and the ten largest hold roughly 4%. This entry is derived from a study of blood T cell repertoires in COVID-19. Study in general: Sample material is recorded as cDNA or gDNA derived from T cells, B-cell-depleted T cells, or PBMCs.

This CDR3 contains 14 residues. The ends lost 5 bases at V and 4 bases at J; junction bases unmatched: 7. Germline CDR1 reads KGHSH; CDR2 reads LQKENI. The receptor comes from a woman between 25 and 40 years old who had been exposed to COVID-19. This chain uses TRBV18 with TRBJ1-2, with TRBD1 matching 7 bases. The source material was PBMCs or T cells enriched from blood (not recorded which). In DNA, the CDR3 is TGTGCCAGCTCAGGGGACAGCTCCTTCTATGGCTACACCTTC. Translating gives CASSGDSSFYGYTF.